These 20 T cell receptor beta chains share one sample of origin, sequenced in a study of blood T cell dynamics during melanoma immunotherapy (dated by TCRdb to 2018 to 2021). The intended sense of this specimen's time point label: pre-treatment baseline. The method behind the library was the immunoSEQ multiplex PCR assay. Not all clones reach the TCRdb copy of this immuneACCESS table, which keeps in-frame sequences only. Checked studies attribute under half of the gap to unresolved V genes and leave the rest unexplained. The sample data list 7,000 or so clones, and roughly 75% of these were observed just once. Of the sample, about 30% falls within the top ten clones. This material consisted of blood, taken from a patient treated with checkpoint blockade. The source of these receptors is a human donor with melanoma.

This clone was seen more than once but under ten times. The CDR3 DNA follows: TGCGCCAGTAGGGGACTAGCGCCAGACAATGAGCAGTTCTTC. Its translation: CASRGLAPDNEQFF. The chain uses TRBV5-1 and TRBJ2-1, with 10 bases that match TRBD2. V gave up 8 bases and J gave up 5 bases; unmatched junction bases: 7. The CDR3 spans 14 residues. Looked up from germline, CDR1 is SGHRS and CDR2 is YFSETQ. Full variable domain (rest looked up from reference TRBV5-1 and TRBJ2-1): KAGVTQTPRYLIKTRGQQVTLSCSPISGHRSVSWYQQTPGQGLQFLFEYFSETQRNKGNFPGRFSGRQFSNSRSEMNVSTLELGDSALYLCASRGLAPDNEQFFGPGTRLTVL.

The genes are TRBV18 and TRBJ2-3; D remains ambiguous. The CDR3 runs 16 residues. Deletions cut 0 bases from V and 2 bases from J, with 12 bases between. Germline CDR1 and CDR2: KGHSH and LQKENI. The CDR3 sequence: CASSPPSKQTTDTQYF. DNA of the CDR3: TGTGCCAGCTCACCACCGTCAAAGCAGACCACAGATACGCAGTATTTT.

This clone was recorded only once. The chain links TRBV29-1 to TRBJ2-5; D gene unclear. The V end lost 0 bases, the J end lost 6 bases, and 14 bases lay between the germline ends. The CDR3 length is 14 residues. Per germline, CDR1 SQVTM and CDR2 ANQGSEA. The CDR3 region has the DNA TGCAGCGTTGAAGATTCCGGGTCCGTGCAGACCCAGTACTTC. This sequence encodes CSVEDSGSVQTQYF.

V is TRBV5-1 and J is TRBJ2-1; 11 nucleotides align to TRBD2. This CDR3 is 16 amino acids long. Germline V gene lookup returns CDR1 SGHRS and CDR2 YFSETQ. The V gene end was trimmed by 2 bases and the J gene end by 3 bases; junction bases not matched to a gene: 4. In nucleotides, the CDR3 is TGCGCCAGCAGCTTCATAGCGGGAGGGGTCTACAATGAGCAGTTCTTC. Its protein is CASSFIAGGVYNEQFF.

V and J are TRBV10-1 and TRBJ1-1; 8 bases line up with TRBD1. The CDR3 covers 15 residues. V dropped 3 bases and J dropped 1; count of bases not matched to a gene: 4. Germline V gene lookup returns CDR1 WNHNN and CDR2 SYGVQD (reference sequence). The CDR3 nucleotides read TGCGCCAGCAGTGAACGGACAGGGTCGAACACTGAAGCTTTCTTT. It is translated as CASSERTGSNTEAFF.

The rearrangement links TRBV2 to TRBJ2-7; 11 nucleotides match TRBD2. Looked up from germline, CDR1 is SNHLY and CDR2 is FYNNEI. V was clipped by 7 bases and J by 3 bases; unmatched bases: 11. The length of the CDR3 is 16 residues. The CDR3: CASIYSLAGAVYEQYF. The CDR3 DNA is TGTGCCAGCATATACTCACTAGCGGGAGCAGTCTACGAGCAGTACTTC.

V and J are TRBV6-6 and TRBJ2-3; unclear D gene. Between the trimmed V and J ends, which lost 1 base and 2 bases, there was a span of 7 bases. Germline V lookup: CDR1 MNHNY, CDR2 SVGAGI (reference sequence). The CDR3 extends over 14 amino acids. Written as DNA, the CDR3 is TGTGCCAGCAGTTACTTGTCCACCACAGATACGCAGTATTTT. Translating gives CASSYLSTTDTQYF.

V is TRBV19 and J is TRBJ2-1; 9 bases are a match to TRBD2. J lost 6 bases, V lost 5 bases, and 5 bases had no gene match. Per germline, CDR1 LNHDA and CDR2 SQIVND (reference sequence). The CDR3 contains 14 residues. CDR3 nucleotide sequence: TGTGCCAGTAGTGGCCGCGGGAGGGCCAATGAGCAGTTCTTC. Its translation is CASSGRGRANEQFF. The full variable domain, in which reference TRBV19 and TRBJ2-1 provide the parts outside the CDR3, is DGGITQSPKYLFRKEGQNVTLSCEQNLNHDAMYWYRQDPGQGLRLIYYSQIVNDFQKGDIAEGYSVSREKKESFPLTVTSAQKNPTAFYLCASSGRGRANEQFFGPGTRLTVL.

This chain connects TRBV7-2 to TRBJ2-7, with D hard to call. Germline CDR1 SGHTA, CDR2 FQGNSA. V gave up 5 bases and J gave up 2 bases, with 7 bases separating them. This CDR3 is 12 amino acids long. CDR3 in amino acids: CASSLPPYEQYF. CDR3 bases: TGTGCCAGCAGCCTCCCCCCCTACGAGCAGTACTTC.

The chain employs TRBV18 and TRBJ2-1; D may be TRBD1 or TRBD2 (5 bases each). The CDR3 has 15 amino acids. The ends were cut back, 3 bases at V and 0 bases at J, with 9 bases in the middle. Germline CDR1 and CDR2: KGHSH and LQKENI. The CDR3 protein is CASSPVGASYNEQFF. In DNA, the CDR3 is TGTGCCAGCTCACCCGTCGGGGCCTCCTACAATGAGCAGTTCTTC.

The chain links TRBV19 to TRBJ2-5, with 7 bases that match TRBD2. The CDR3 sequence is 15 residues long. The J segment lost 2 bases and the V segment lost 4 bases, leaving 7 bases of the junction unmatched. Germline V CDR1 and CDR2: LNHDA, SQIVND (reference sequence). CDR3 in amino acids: CASSSAGETQETQYF. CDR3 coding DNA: TGTGCCAGTAGTAGCGCGGGGGAGACTCAAGAGACCCAGTACTTC.

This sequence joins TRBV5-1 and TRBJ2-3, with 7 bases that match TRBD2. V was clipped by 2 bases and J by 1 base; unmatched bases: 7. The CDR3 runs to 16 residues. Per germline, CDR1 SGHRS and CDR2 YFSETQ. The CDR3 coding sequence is TGCGCCAGCAGCTTTGGTACTACTAGCGGCACAGATACGCAGTATTTT. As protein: CASSFGTTSGTDTQYF.

As DNA, the CDR3 is TGTGCCAGCAGCAGAGAGGGGGGAGGAGACGGCTACACCTTC. Amino acid sequence: CASSREGGGDGYTF. This chain joins TRBV7-9 and TRBJ1-2; possibly TRBD1 for D (6 bases). The V and J ends lost 5 bases and 8 bases respectively, with 18 bases between them. The CDR3 consists of 14 residues. Germline lookup yields CDR1 SEHNR and CDR2 FQNEAQ (reference sequence).

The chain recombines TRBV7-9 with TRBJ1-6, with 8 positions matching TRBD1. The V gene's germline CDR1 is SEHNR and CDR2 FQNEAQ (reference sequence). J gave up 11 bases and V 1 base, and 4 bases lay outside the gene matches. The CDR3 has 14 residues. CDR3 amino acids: CASSLGGTGAPLHF. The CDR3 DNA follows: TGTGCCAGCAGCTTAGGAGGGACAGGAGCACCCCTCCACTTT.

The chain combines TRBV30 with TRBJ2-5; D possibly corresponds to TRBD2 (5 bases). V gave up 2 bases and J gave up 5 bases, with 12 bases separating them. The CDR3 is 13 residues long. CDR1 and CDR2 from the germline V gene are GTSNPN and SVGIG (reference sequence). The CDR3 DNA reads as TGTGCCTGGAGTCCTTCTAGCCGGGAGACCCAGTACTTC. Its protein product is CAWSPSSRETQYF.

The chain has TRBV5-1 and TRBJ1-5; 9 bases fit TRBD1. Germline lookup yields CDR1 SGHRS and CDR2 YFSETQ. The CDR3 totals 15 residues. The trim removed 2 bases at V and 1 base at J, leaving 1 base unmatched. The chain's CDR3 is CASSLQGASNQPQHF. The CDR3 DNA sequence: TGCGCCAGCAGCTTACAGGGGGCAAGCAATCAGCCCCAGCATTTT.

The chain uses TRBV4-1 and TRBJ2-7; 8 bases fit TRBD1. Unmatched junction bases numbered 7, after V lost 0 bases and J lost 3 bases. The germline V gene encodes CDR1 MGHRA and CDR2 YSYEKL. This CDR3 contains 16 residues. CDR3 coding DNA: TGCGCCAGCAGCCAAGACTACAGGGGGACTCTCTACGAGCAGTACTTC. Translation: CASSQDYRGTLYEQYF.

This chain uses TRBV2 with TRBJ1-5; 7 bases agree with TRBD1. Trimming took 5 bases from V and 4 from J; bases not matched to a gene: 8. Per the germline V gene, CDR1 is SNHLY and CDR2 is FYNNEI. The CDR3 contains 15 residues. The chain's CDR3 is CASSLEGGINQPQHF. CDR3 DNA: TGTGCCAGCAGTTTGGAAGGGGGCATTAATCAGCCCCAGCATTTT.

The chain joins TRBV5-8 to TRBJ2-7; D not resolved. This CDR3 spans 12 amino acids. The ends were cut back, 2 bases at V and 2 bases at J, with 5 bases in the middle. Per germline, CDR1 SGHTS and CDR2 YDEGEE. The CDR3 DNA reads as TGTGCCAGCAGCTTTCAGGCCTACGAGCAGTACTTC. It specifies CASSFQAYEQYF.

The CDR3 DNA is TGTGCCAGTAGCCTACAGAAAAGCACAGATACGCAGTATTTT. Translation: CASSLQKSTDTQYF. The V gene is TRBV19, the J gene TRBJ2-3; D uncertain. CDR1 is LNHDA, CDR2 SQIVND, per germline (reference sequence). V was pared by 6 bases and J by 0 bases, with 10 bases between. The length of the CDR3 is 14 residues. The full variable domain, its missing parts supplied by reference TRBV19 and TRBJ2-3, is DGGITQSPKYLFRKEGQNVTLSCEQNLNHDAMYWYRQDPGQGLRLIYYSQIVNDFQKGDIAEGYSVSREKKESFPLTVTSAQKNPTAFYLCASSLQKSTDTQYFGPGTRLTVL.